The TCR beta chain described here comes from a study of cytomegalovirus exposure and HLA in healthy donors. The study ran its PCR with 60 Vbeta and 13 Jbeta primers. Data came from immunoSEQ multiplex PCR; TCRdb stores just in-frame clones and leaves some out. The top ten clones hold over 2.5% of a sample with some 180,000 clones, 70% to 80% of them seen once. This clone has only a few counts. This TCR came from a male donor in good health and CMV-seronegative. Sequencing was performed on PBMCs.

The CDR3 here is CASSQESGNYNEQFF. The CDR3 nucleotides are TGCGCCAGCAGCCAAGAAAGCGGGAATTACAATGAGCAGTTCTTC. This chain joins TRBV4-3 and TRBJ2-1; 7 positions agree with TRBD2. Germline V CDR1 and CDR2: LGHNA, YSLEER. V shed 0 bases, J shed 4 bases, and the junction held 3 bases outside the gene matches. CDR3 length: 15 residues.